Presented here are 3 T cell receptor beta chains from one specimen sequenced in a study of T cell therapy after organ transplantation. Using immunoSEQ multiplex PCR, the repertoire was profiled, and TCRdb retains in-frame clones only, with some absent. The sample has some 1,200 clones, about three quarters seen once; the top ten hold 35% to 50%. Which antigens these TCRs recognize remains unknown. The material sequenced was CD8+ T cells from blood, taken before autologous CMV-specific T cell therapy. These receptor sequences come from a human patient who had received a solid organ transplant and had CMV disease.

The V call is TRBV28, the J call TRBJ2-7; D possibly corresponds to TRBD2 (6 bases). The CDR3 loop spans 15 amino acids. Germline-derived CDR1 and CDR2 are MDHEN and SYDVKM. With 5 bases removed from V and 2 bases from J, the gap between germline ends came to 16 bases. The CDR3 loop is CASSPLLAPAYEQYF. CDR3 nucleotides: TGTGCCAGCAGTCCCCTACTAGCACCTGCCTACGAGCAGTACTTC. Drawing the rest from reference TRBV28 and TRBJ2-7, the complete variable domain is DVKVTQSSRYLVKRTGEKVFLECVQDMDHENMFWYRQDPGLGLRLIYFSYDVKMKEKGDIPEGYSVSREKKERFSLILESASTNQTSMYLCASSPLLAPAYEQYFGPGTRLTVT.

The chain couples TRBV7-9 to TRBJ2-1; perhaps D is TRBD1 or TRBD2 (6 bases each). Germline-derived CDR1 and CDR2 are SEHNR and FQNEAQ (reference sequence). The ends were cut back, 1 base at V and 5 bases at J, with 15 bases in the middle. The CDR3 length is 16 residues. The CDR3 spells CASSLGAGGAHNEQFF. Here the CDR3 DNA reads TGTGCCAGCAGCTTAGGTGCCGGGGGCGCCCACAATGAGCAGTTCTTC.

The J gene is TRBJ2-7, the V gene TRBV5-1; perhaps TRBD1 as D (6 bases). Germline CDR1 and CDR2: SGHRS and YFSETQ. Deletions cut 4 bases from V and 4 bases from J, with 15 bases between. The CDR3 length is 14 residues. CDR3 in amino acids: CASSLRDKRYEQYF. For the CDR3, the DNA is TGCGCCAGCAGCCTCCGGGACAAACGATACGAGCAGTACTTC.